This T cell receptor (beta chain) was sequenced for a study of regulatory T cells in long-lasting Graves disease. Study-level results: Among samples with persistent disease, TRBV28, TRBJ1-2 and TRBJ2-5 were favored.

Time point reported: newly diagnosed GD, antithyroid drugs for less than 3 months. Following extraction of RNA from PBMCs, that RNA was used to make the TCR library. Investigators prepared the TCR beta libraries by applying iRepertoire HTBI primers and Arm-PCR of CDR3 regions. TCRdb re-called the multiplex PCR reads through MiXCR, storing one row per CDR3 protein. In the table there are hundreds of thousands of distinct CDR3 sequences, under 20% of which are singletons. A remark on this clonotype: The target antigen is unknown. One junction end does not reproduce the germline sequence, and a read error may be involved.

From germline, CDR1 is SGHDT and CDR2 YYEEEE. The CDR3 is made up of 14 amino acids. The sample was also linked to a second study, of T cells in Graves' hyperthyroidism and ophthalmopathy.

This material consisted of peripheral blood mononuclear cells (PBMCs), taken at new diagnosis, from a patient treated with antithyroid drugs. The chain employs TRBV5-6 and TRBJ2-5; 8 bases line up with TRBD2. This sequence originates from a woman in her 30s with Graves disease. The CDR3 coding sequence is TGTGCCAGCAGCTTGGCCCGTGGTAGCGGGAACCCGTTCTTC. Protein: CASSLARGSGNPFF.